Sequencing of this TCR beta chain was carried out in a study of blood T cell repertoires in COVID-19. About the study: COVID-19 samples from acute and convalescent phases originated in the United States, Italy and Spain.

Some clones are missing from TCRdb's copy, which holds only in-frame ones; the method was immunoSEQ multiplex PCR. The sample holds roughly 200,000 clones, approximately 88% seen once. Germline V gene lookup returns CDR1 SSHAT and CDR2 FNYEAQ (reference sequence). V lost 5 bases and J 5 bases, leaving 13 bases between the germline ends. The CDR3 spans 14 residues. Seattle enrolled patients during active infection and tracked them longitudinally. The rearrangement uses TRBV7-7 and TRBJ2-1, with D possibly being TRBD2 (5 bases). The receptor was isolated from a woman aged 40 to 55 with COVID-19, enrolled during active disease. The specimen sequenced was peripheral blood. The CDR3 coding sequence is TGTGCCAGCAGCCCCCGAGGGATACACAATGAGCAGTTCTTC. It yields the protein CASSPRGIHNEQFF. Complete variable domain (other parts from reference TRBV7-7 and TRBJ2-1): GAGVSQSPRYKVTKRGQDVTLRCDPISSHATLYWYQQALGQGPEFLTYFNYEAQPDKSGLPSDRFSAERPEGSISTLTIQRTEQRDSAMYRCASSPRGIHNEQFFGPGTRLTVL.